This is a list of T cell receptor beta chains from one sample in a study of blood T cell repertoires in COVID-19. Here immunoSEQ multiplex PCR was the method, and the copy in TCRdb shows in-frame clones only, minus some. The repertoire holds 73,000 or so clones, with less than 85% as singletons. Sequencing was carried out using peripheral blood. Every receptor here comes from a man in his sixties with acute or convalescent COVID-19. Each CDR3 is given with its conserved first and last residue. A D gene is named only where the DNA matches it firmly. Size tells how often a clone was seen (once, few, many) or the class of an expanded clone, and some rows leave it out.

D gene	CDR3 length	clone size	J gene	V gene	CDR3 protein	CDR3 DNA
-	13	-	TRBJ2-2	TRBV12-3/TRBV12-4	CASSPQDSRELFF	TGTGCCAGCAGTCCCCAAGACAGTCGGGAGCTGTTTTTT
TRBD2	14	-	TRBJ2-3	TRBV3-1/TRBV3-2	CASSQIGGRDTQYF	TGTGCCAGCAGCCAAATTGGCGGGAGGGATACGCAGTATTTT
-	13	once	TRBJ2-1	TRBV19	CASHPSEPNEQFF	TGTGCCAGCCACCCCTCGGAGCCCAATGAGCAGTTCTTC
-	17	few	TRBJ1-1	TRBV14	CASTQASWGEVNTEAFF	TGTGCCAGCACACAGGCTTCCTGGGGTGAAGTGAACACTGAAGCTTTCTTT
-	13	-	TRBJ1-3	TRBV5-1	CASSRSTGNTIYF	TGCGCCAGCAGCCGTTCGACAGGAAACACCATATATTTT
-	15	-	TRBJ1-5	TRBV6-2/TRBV6-3	CASSLTGYSNQPQHF	TGTGCCAGCAGTCTCACAGGGTATAGCAATCAGCCCCAGCATTTT
-	14	many	TRBJ2-7	TRBV5-5	CASSLRLASDEQYF	TGTGCCAGCAGCTTGAGGCTAGCCAGCGACGAGCAGTACTTC
-	16	once	TRBJ1-4	TRBV5-1	CASSLVDSATNEKLFF	TGCGCCAGCAGCTTGGTCGACAGTGCAACTAATGAAAAACTGTTTTTT
-	14	-	TRBJ1-1	TRBV21-1	CASSPKPGNTEAFF	TGTGCCAGCAGCCCCAAACCGGGGAACACTGAAGCTTTCTTT
TRBD1	17	-	TRBJ2-7	TRBV27	CASSLSPPGQGVYEQYF	TGTGCCAGCAGTTTATCCCCCCCGGGACAGGGGGTGTACGAGCAGTACTTC
-	15	few	TRBJ2-2	TRBV10-1	CASGQGGLNTGELFF	TGCGCCAGCGGGCAGGGGGGCTTGAACACCGGGGAGCTGTTTTTT
TRBD2	19	-	TRBJ2-2	TRBV11-2	CASSLGGPLAGGQSGELFF	TGTGCCAGCAGCTTAGGGGGTCCCCTAGCGGGGGGGCAATCCGGGGAGCTGTTTTTT
TRBD1	14	-	TRBJ2-2	TRBV15	CATGRDRNTGELFF	TGTGCCACCGGCCGGGACAGGAACACCGGGGAGCTGTTTTTT
-	15	-	TRBJ2-5	TRBV6-1	CASSEGGGYGETQYF	TGTGCCAGCAGTGAAGGTGGGGGGTACGGAGAGACCCAGTACTTC
-	16	-	TRBJ1-5	TRBV6-6	CASSLRQGNVHQPQHF	TGTGCCAGCAGTCTACGCCAGGGCAACGTTCATCAGCCCCAGCATTTT
-	13	once	TRBJ1-6	TRBV30	CAWMQGLGSPLHF	TGTGCCTGGATGCAGGGGCTGGGTTCACCCCTCCACTTT
-	19	-	TRBJ2-1	TRBV7-9	CASSFPSRTGEPSYNEQFF	TGTGCCAGCAGCTTTCCCTCCAGGACGGGAGAACCCTCCTACAATGAGCAGTTCTTC
TRBD1	19	-	TRBJ2-5	TRBV5-5	CASSTDRDRGLLRRETQYF	TGTGCCAGCAGCACAGACCGAGACAGGGGACTTTTGAGAAGGGAGACCCAGTACTTC
TRBD1	15	-	TRBJ2-2	TRBV24-1	CATSVGQGPTGELFF	TGTGCCACCAGCGTAGGACAGGGCCCAACCGGGGAGCTGTTTTTT
TRBD1	16	few	TRBJ1-4	TRBV6-1	CASSENPDRGEEKLFF	TGTGCCAGCAGTGAAAACCCGGACAGGGGCGAGGAAAAACTGTTTTTT
TRBD2	15	few	TRBJ2-1	TRBV9	CASSGGRGSYNEQFF	TGTGCCAGCAGCGGCGGGAGGGGCTCCTACAATGAGCAGTTCTTC
TRBD2	17	-	TRBJ2-3	TRBV10-3	CAISSRVAGGDTDTQYF	TGTGCCATCAGTTCTCGGGTAGCGGGGGGGGACACAGATACGCAGTATTTT
TRBD1	15	once	TRBJ1-2	TRBV2	CASSEGDRGSYGYTF	TGTGCCAGCAGTGAAGGGGACAGGGGGTCGTATGGCTACACCTTC